This TCR beta chain was sequenced in a study of T cells in localized non-small cell lung cancer. With regard to this clone: Its antigen remains unknown.

The CDR3 covers 15 residues. Trimming shortened V by 6 bases and J by 0 bases, and 12 bases separated the two germline ends. From germline, CDR1 is ENHRY and CDR2 SYGVKD. Study observations and caveats: Elevated blood T cell density was associated with longer overall survival. T cell clonality was highest in uninvolved adjacent lung, above tumor. In adjacent lung appeared a median approximately 57 of the top 100 tumor clones. Tumor samples were not multi-region, leaving intratumor heterogeneity unexcluded.

Some clones are missing from TCRdb's copy, which holds only in-frame ones; the method was immunoSEQ multiplex PCR. This sample carries approximately 60,000 clones, 75% to 90% of them seen once, and the ten largest clones take about 2.1%. The sample was peripheral blood, taken before any cancer treatment. The V call is TRBV10-3, the J call TRBJ1-5, with a weak D call TRBD1 (5 bases). The receptor comes from a woman aged 35 to 69 with stage I lung adenocarcinoma. The CDR3 DNA reads as TGTGCCATCAGCAGGGAGGACAATAGCAATCAGCCCCAGCATTTT. This codes for CAISREDNSNQPQHF.